The 10 T cell receptor beta chains given below trace back to one sample, sequenced in a study of Graves' ophthalmopathy and Graves' hyperthyroidism. Researchers took RNA transcripts and amplified TCR beta CDR3 regions from them. In the first round, RT-PCR was carried out with HTBI primers, and a multiplex PCR formed the second round. TCRdb reanalysed the multiplex PCR reads using MiXCR and keeps one entry per CDR3 protein. The sample carries 900,000 to 1,200,000 distinct CDR3 sequences, 35% to 40% recorded once. Sequencing was carried out using peripheral blood or thyroid tissue (not recorded which). Receptors originate from an adult man with Graves' hyperthyroidism.

This clonotype appeared a few times. V and J are TRBV12-3 or TRBV12-4 and TRBJ2-5, with TRBD1 matching over 8 bases. With V trimmed by 4 bases and J by 3 bases, 10 bases remained unmatched. This CDR3 is 16 amino acids long. CDR3 DNA sequence: TGTGCCAGCAGTTACTCAGACAGGGGACGGGAAGAGACCCAGTACTTC. Translation: CASSYSDRGREETQYF.

The rearrangement joins TRBV28 to TRBJ1-2; D ambiguous. The CDR3 sequence is 13 residues long. The V and J ends lost 3 bases and 7 bases respectively, with 12 bases between them. Germline assignment: CDR1 MDHEN and CDR2 SYDVKM. CDR3 in amino acids: CASSFIPASGYTF. CDR3 DNA sequence: TGTGCCAGCAGTTTCATCCCTGCTAGTGGCTACACCTTC.

This clonotype came up many times. The chain carries TRBV7-8 and TRBJ2-7, with D possibly matching TRBD1 (6 bases). Per germline, CDR1 SGHVS and CDR2 FQNEAQ. Trimming shortened V by 3 bases and J by 5 bases, and 14 bases separated the two germline ends. The CDR3 sequence is 14 residues long. This chain's CDR3 is CASSFSGEVHEQYF. CDR3 nucleotide sequence: TGTGCCAGCAGCTTCTCAGGGGAAGTGCACGAGCAGTACTTC.

This clonotype was seen at least ten times. DNA of the CDR3: TGTGCCAGCAGTCCACGGGCCTATGGCTACACCTTC. It translates to CASSPRAYGYTF. This chain joins TRBV6-6 and TRBJ1-2; no clear D gene. The germline V gene encodes CDR1 MNHNY and CDR2 SVGAGI (reference sequence). This CDR3 has 12 residues. The V and J ends lost 5 bases and 4 bases respectively, with 8 bases between them.

This clonotype was seen many times. The V and J genes are TRBV7-8 and TRBJ2-5, with 11 nucleotides matching TRBD2. Germline V lookup: CDR1 SGHVS, CDR2 FQNEAQ. The junction had 8 bases not matched to a gene; V was cut back by 4 bases and J by 4 bases. The CDR3 is 16 amino acids. CDR3 region: CASSSRIGTSGETQYF. The CDR3 nucleotides are TGTGCCAGCAGCTCCCGAATCGGGACTAGCGGAGAGACCCAGTACTTC.

Ten or more counts support this clonotype. Compared with germline, one end of the junction differs, possibly owing to a read error. The chain links TRBV15 to TRBJ1-6; the D is unclear. Germline CDR1 LNHNV, CDR2 YYDKDF (reference sequence). The CDR3 length is 15 residues. In DNA form, the CDR3 reads TGTGCCACCACTCCGAGTAAGGGTTGGGATTCGCCCCTCCACTTT. Its translation: CATTPSKGWDSPLHF.

This rearrangement joins TRBV6-2 or TRBV6-3 to TRBJ1-5; 9 bases are shared with TRBD1. CDR1 is MNHEY, CDR2 SVGEGT, per germline. This CDR3 is built from 16 residues. V trimming: 7 bases; J trimming: 1 base; junction bases outside the gene matches: 8. As DNA, the CDR3 is TGTGCCAGCACCGGGACAGGGTTTCGCAGCAATCAGCCCCAGCATTTT. Translation: CASTGTGFRSNQPQHF.

This clonotype was counted many times. The chain joins TRBV5-1 to TRBJ1-6; no firm D call. Germline lookup yields CDR1 SGHRS and CDR2 YFSETQ. V was cut by 1 base and J by 8 bases, with 7 bases left in between. There are 13 residues in the CDR3. This CDR3 reads CASSLTEYSPLHF. The CDR3 nucleotides are TGCGCCAGCAGCTTGACAGAGTATTCACCCCTCCACTTT. The complete variable domain, with remaining parts taken from reference TRBV5-1 and TRBJ1-6, reads KAGVTQTPRYLIKTRGQQVTLSCSPISGHRSVSWYQQTPGQGLQFLFEYFSETQRNKGNFPGRFSGRQFSNSRSEMNVSTLELGDSALYLCASSLTEYSPLHFGNGTRLTVT.

The DNA for the CDR3 is TGTGCCAGCAGCTTGGTATGGGTGAGCGAGCAGTACTTC. Residues: CASSLVWVSEQYF. The V call is TRBV5-5, the J call TRBJ2-7; D gene unclear. V was trimmed by 0 bases and J by 6 bases, leaving 10 bases between them. The CDR3 runs to 13 residues. Germline CDR1 and CDR2: SGHKS and YYEKEE (reference sequence). The complete variable domain, with remaining parts taken from reference TRBV5-5 and TRBJ2-7, reads DAGVTQSPTHLIKTRGQQVTLRCSPISGHKSVSWYQQVLGQGPQFIFQYYEKEERGRGNFPDRFSARQFPNYSSELNVNALLLGDSALYLCASSLVWVSEQYFGPGTRLTVT.

The rearrangement links TRBV14 to TRBJ1-3, with 12 bases matching TRBD1. The CDR3 spans 16 residues. V lost 4 bases, J lost 8 bases, and 9 bases stayed unmatched. The germline CDR1 and CDR2 sequences are SGHDN and FVKESK. CDR3 coding DNA: TGTGCCAGCAGCCCAACGCGGGACAGGGGGCGTTACACCATATATTTT. Encoded protein: CASSPTRDRGRYTIYF. Filled out from reference TRBV14 and TRBJ1-3, the complete variable domain reads EAGVTQFPSHSVIEKGQTVTLRCDPISGHDNLYWYRRVMGKEIKFLLHFVKESKQDESGMPNNRFLAERTGGTYSTLKVQPAELEDSGVYFCASSPTRDRGRYTIYFGEGSWLTVV.